Following are 18 T cell receptor beta chains from one sample sequenced in a study of blood T cell dynamics during melanoma immunotherapy. Clones were sequenced by immunoSEQ multiplex PCR, and TCRdb holds only the in-frame ones, with some missing. This table holds approximately 10,000 clones, roughly nine tenths found once. Described time point: pre-treatment baseline. The sample in question was blood, obtained from a patient treated with checkpoint blockade. These receptors came from a human donor with melanoma.

The gene calls are TRBV28 and TRBJ2-7, with TRBD1 matching 9 bases. Trimming took 6 bases from V and 6 from J; bases not matched to a gene: 12. The length of the CDR3 is 15 residues. CDR1 is MDHEN and CDR2 is SYDVKM in the germline V gene. As DNA, the CDR3 is TGTGCCAGCAGAGAGCCGGGACAGGGAGGATTCGAGCAGTACTTC. Encoded protein: CASREPGQGGFEQYF.

A remark on this clone: The CDR3 end shows no conserved phenylalanine or tryptophan, and so a read error is likely. The DNA is left out, because the CDR3 cannot be placed on it with certainty; the CDR3 is given as TCRdb lists it. The chain employs TRBV7-2 and TRBJ1-1; the table assigns TRBD1, which was not confirmed against the DNA. Germline V lookup: CDR1 SGHTA, CDR2 FQGNSA. The CDR3 totals 11 residues, both ends included. CDR3 protein: CASSKPPGTES.

V gene TRBV25-1 combines with J gene TRBJ2-5; D is possibly TRBD1 or TRBD2 (6 bases each). Trimming shortened V by 5 bases and J by 4 bases, and 11 bases separated the two germline ends. Germline V gene lookup returns CDR1 MGHDK and CDR2 SYGVNS. This CDR3 is built from 13 residues. DNA of the CDR3: TGTGCCAGCAGTCCGGGGGCCCCAGAGACCCAGTACTTC. It encodes CASSPGAPETQYF.

This chain uses TRBV2 with TRBJ2-3; possibly TRBD1 or TRBD2 for D (5 bases each). The germline V gene has CDR1 SNHLY and CDR2 FYNNEI. With 8 bases removed from V and 1 base from J, the gap between germline ends came to 10 bases. CDR3 length: 13 residues. CDR3: CASGDGGTDTQYF. The CDR3 DNA sequence: TGTGCCAGCGGGGACGGGGGCACAGATACGCAGTATTTT.

The V call is TRBV19, the J call TRBJ1-2; D remains unclear. V was pared by 4 bases and J by 7 bases, with 10 bases between. The CDR3 loop spans 12 amino acids. Per the germline V gene, CDR1 is LNHDA and CDR2 is SQIVND (reference sequence). The DNA for the CDR3 is TGTGCCAGTAGTACAACCGGGAGTGGCTACACCTTC. Encoded protein: CASSTTGSGYTF.

This clone turned up a few times. V gene TRBV29-1 combines with J gene TRBJ2-7; TRBD2 agrees at 11 bases. The V gene end was trimmed by 3 bases and the J gene end by 1 base; junction bases not matched to a gene: 8. There are 16 residues in the CDR3. Germline V gene data show CDR1 as SQVTM and CDR2 as ANQGSEA. In nucleotides, the CDR3 is TGCAGCGTTGATCTCCTGGGACTAGCGGTTTCCTACGAGCAGTACTTC. It specifies CSVDLLGLAVSYEQYF.

This rearrangement joins TRBV7-9 to TRBJ2-2; 9 bases are shared with TRBD2. J lost 6 bases, V lost 2 bases, and 7 bases had no gene match. CDR1 is SEHNR, CDR2 FQNEAQ, per germline (reference sequence). The length of the CDR3 is 16 residues. CDR3 in DNA: TGTGCCAGCAGCTTAATTAGCGGGAGTTTATCCGGGGAGCTGTTTTTT. Protein: CASSLISGSLSGELFF. Together with reference TRBV7-9 and TRBJ2-2, the CDR3 gives the full variable domain: DTGVSQNPRHKITKRGQNVTFRCDPISEHNRLYWYRQTLGQGPEFLTYFQNEAQLEKSRLLSDRFSAERPKGSFSTLEIQRTEQGDSAMYLCASSLISGSLSGELFFGEGSRLTVL.

The V call is TRBV5-1, the J call TRBJ1-1; D remains ambiguous. CDR1 and CDR2 (germline): SGHRS, YFSETQ. V was clipped by 3 bases and J by 1 base, with 13 bases between them. This CDR3 contains 15 residues. CDR3 coding DNA: TGCGCCAGCAGCTCCCTTCGGGCCTCGAACACTGAAGCTTTCTTT. As protein: CASSSLRASNTEAFF.

The chain recombines TRBV2 with TRBJ2-1; TRBD1 is a possible D gene (6 bases). CDR3 length: 12 amino acids. Germline CDR1 SNHLY, CDR2 FYNNEI. Trimming left V 6 bases short and J 14 bases short, with 17 bases between. The CDR3 is CASRDPRGSEFF. The CDR3 nucleotides are TGTGCCAGCAGAGACCCCAGGGGCTCAGAGTTCTTC.

The chain combines TRBV5-4 with TRBJ2-1, with D perhaps matching TRBD1 or TRBD2 (5 bases each). Germline CDR1 reads SGHNT; CDR2 reads YYREEE (reference sequence). The ends were cut back, 0 bases at V and 3 bases at J, with 10 bases in the middle. The CDR3 consists of 15 residues. The CDR3 sequence: CASSLGAGSYNEQFF. The DNA for the CDR3 is TGTGCCAGCAGCTTGGGGGCAGGGAGCTACAATGAGCAGTTCTTC.

The chain carries TRBV7-9 and TRBJ2-3; 12 nucleotides agree with TRBD2. This CDR3 comprises 17 residues. Trimming at V came to 5 bases and at J to 3 bases, leaving 9 bases not matched to a gene. The germline gives CDR1 SEHNR, CDR2 FQNEAQ (reference sequence). CDR3 loop: CASSPEKTSGGTDTQYF. The DNA for the CDR3 is TGTGCCAGCAGCCCAGAAAAGACTAGCGGGGGAACAGATACGCAGTATTTT.

This chain connects TRBV15 to TRBJ2-3; D unresolved. This CDR3 has 15 amino acids. Germline V lookup: CDR1 LNHNV, CDR2 YYDKDF (reference sequence). Trimming left V 1 base short and J 1 base short, with 9 bases between. CDR3 residues: CATSRGGARTDTQYF. The CDR3 DNA reads TGTGCCACCAGCAGAGGAGGCGCTCGCACAGATACGCAGTATTTT.

The J gene is TRBJ2-7, the V gene TRBV11-3, with D possibly called TRBD1 or TRBD2 (6 bases each). Trimming removed 4 bases from V and 5 bases from J, with 15 bases in between. Germline lookup yields CDR1 SGHNT and CDR2 YENEEA. The CDR3 runs to 14 residues. CDR3 sequence (DNA): TGTGCCAGCAGCTCACAGGGAGGTGTGGACGAGCAGTACTTC. Protein sequence: CASSSQGGVDEQYF.

The chain uses TRBV6-5 and TRBJ2-3; D unclear. Trimming removed 7 bases at V and 9 bases at J, with 17 bases between. The germline V gene has CDR1 MNHEY and CDR2 SVGAGI. This CDR3 comprises 13 residues. CDR3: CASKNRVQRTQYF. CDR3 in DNA: TGTGCCAGCAAAAACCGGGTTCAGAGGACGCAGTATTTT.

On this clone: One end of the junction varies from germline; a read error may be responsible. The rearrangement joins TRBV7-7 to TRBJ2-5; TRBD2 is a possible D gene (5 bases). CDR1 is SSHAT, CDR2 FNYEAQ, per germline (reference sequence). There are 14 residues in the CDR3. CDR3 sequence (DNA): TGTGCTAGCAGCTTAGGAGGCAGCGGAGAGACCCAGTACTTC. As protein: CASSLGGSGETQYF.

This clone occurred once. At one end, the junction sequence differs from germline, possibly due to a read error. V and J are TRBV7-7 and TRBJ2-2, with TRBD2 as a possible D gene (7 bases). Looked up from germline, CDR1 is SSHAT and CDR2 is FNYEAQ (reference sequence). The CDR3 spans 18 residues. Here the CDR3 reads CASSPRGEGTPNTGELFF. In nucleotides, the CDR3 is TGTGCTAGCAGCCCAAGGGGGGAGGGGACTCCGAACACCGGGGAGCTGTTTTTT. Looking up the rest from reference TRBV7-7 and TRBJ2-2 gives the full variable domain: GAGVSQSPRYKVTKRGQDVTLRCDPISSHATLYWYQQALGQGPEFLTYFNYEAQPDKSGLPSDRFSAERPEGSISTLTIQRTEQRDSAMYRCASSPRGEGTPNTGELFFGEGSRLTVL.

CDR3 amino acids: CASSVDGAGGEQYF. The CDR3 DNA reads as TGTGCCAGCAGCGTAGACGGTGCGGGAGGTGAGCAGTACTTC. J is TRBJ2-7 and V is TRBV9, with 8 bases identical to TRBD2. CDR1 and CDR2 (germline): SGDLS, YYNGEE. Unmatched junction bases numbered 6, after V lost 0 bases and J lost 7 bases. The CDR3 consists of 14 residues.

The chain employs TRBV7-9 and TRBJ2-5; 7 bases are shared with TRBD1. The V gene's germline CDR1 is SEHNR and CDR2 FQNEAQ (reference sequence). The length of the CDR3 is 15 residues. Trimming removed 3 bases from V and 1 base from J; junction bases left unmatched: 5. CDR3 sequence: CASSFGTVLQETQYF. Written as DNA, the CDR3 is TGTGCCAGCAGCTTTGGGACAGTCCTCCAAGAGACCCAGTACTTC.